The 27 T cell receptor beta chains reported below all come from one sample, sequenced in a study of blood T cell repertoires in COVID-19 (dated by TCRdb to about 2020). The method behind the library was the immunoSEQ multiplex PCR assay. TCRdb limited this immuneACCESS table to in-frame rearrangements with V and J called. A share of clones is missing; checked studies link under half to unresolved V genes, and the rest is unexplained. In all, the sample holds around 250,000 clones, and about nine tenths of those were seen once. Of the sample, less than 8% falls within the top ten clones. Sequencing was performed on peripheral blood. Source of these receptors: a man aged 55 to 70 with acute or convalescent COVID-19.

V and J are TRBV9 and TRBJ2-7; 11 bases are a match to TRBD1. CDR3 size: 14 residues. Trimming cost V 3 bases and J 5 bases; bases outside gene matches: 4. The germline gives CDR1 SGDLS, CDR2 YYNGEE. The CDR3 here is CASSAQGQGDEQYF. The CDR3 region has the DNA TGTGCCAGCAGCGCCCAGGGACAGGGGGACGAGCAGTACTTC.

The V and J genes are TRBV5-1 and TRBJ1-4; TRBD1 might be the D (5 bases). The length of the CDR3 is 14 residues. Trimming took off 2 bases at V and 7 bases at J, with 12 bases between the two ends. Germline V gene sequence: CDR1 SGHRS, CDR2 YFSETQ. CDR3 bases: TGCGCCAGCAGCTTTAGTGGAGGGGTTGAAAAACTGTTTTTT. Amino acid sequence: CASSFSGGVEKLFF.

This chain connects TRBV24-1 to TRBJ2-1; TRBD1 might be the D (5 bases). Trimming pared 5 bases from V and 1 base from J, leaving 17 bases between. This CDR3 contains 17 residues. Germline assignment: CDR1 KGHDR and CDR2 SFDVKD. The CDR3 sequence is CATSGGPTGRSYNEQFF. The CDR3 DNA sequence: TGTGCCACCAGTGGGGGCCCCACCGGACGTTCCTACAATGAGCAGTTCTTC.

In DNA form, the CDR3 reads TGTGCCAGTCAAGACAGGGGGCTCTCTAACTATGGCTACACCTTC. As protein: CASQDRGLSNYGYTF. This chain joins TRBV19 and TRBJ1-2, with 10 positions matching TRBD1. There are 15 residues in the CDR3. V gave up 8 bases and J gave up 0 bases; unmatched junction bases: 6. Germline V gene data show CDR1 as LNHDA and CDR2 as SQIVND (reference sequence).

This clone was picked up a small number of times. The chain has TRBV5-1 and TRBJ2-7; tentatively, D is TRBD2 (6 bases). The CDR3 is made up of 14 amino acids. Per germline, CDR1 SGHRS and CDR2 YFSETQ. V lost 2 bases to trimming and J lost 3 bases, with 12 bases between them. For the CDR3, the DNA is TGCGCCAGCAGCTTTGGAGGGGCGGGCTACGAGCAGTACTTC. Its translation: CASSFGGAGYEQYF.

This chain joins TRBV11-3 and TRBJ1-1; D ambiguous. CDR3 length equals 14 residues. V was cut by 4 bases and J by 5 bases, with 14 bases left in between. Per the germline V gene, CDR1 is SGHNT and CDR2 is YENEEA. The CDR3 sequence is CASSSLEERTEAFF. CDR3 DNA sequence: TGTGCCAGCAGCTCTTTGGAGGAAAGGACTGAAGCTTTCTTT.

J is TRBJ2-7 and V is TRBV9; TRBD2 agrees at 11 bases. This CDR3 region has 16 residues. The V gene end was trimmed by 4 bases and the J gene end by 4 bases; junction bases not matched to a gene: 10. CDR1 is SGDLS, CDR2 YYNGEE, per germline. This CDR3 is CASSTGTSGLGYEQYF. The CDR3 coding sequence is TGTGCCAGCAGCACCGGGACTAGCGGACTAGGGTACGAGCAGTACTTC. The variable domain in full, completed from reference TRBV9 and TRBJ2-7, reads DSGVTQTPKHLITATGQRVTLRCSPRSGDLSVYWYQQSLDQGLQFLIQYYNGEERAKGNILERFSAQQFPDLHSELNLSSLELGDSALYFCASSTGTSGLGYEQYFGPGTRLTVT.

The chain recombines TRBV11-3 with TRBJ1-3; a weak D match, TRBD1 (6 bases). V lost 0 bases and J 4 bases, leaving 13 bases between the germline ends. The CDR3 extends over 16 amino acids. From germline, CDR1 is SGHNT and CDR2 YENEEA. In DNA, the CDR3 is TGTGCCAGCAGCTTAGATGCACAGGGCGGAGGAAACACCATATATTTT. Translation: CASSLDAQGGGNTIYF.

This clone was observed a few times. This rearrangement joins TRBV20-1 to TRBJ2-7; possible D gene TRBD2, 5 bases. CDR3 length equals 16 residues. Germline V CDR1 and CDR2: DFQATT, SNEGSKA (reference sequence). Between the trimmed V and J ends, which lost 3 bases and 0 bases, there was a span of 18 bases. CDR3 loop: CSASQHEADSSYEQYF. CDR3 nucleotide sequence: TGCAGTGCTAGTCAACACGAGGCGGACTCCTCCTACGAGCAGTACTTC.

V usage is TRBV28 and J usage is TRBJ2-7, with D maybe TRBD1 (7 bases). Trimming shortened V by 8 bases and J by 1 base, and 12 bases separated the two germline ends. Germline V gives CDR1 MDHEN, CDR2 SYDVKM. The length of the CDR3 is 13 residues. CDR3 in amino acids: CASQGGLSYEQYF. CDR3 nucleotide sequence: TGTGCCAGCCAGGGGGGCCTATCCTACGAGCAGTACTTC.

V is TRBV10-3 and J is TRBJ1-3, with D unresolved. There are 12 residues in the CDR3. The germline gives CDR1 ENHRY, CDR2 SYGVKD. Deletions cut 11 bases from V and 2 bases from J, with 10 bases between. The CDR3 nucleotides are TGTGCCGCCCTTAGAACTGGAAACACCATATATTTT. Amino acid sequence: CAALRTGNTIYF.

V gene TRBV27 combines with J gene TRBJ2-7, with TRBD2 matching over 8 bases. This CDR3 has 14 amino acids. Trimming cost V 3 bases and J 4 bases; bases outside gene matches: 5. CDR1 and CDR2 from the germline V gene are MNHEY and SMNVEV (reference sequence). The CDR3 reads CASSFREGEYEQYF. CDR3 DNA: TGTGCCAGCAGTTTTCGGGAGGGCGAATACGAGCAGTACTTC.

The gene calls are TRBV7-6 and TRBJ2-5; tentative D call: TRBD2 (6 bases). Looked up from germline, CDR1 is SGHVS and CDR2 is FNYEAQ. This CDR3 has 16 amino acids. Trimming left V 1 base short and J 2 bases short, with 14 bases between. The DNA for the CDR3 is TGTGCCAGCAGCTTAGAGGGTAGCGGAAAACAAGAGACCCAGTACTTC. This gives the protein CASSLEGSGKQETQYF.

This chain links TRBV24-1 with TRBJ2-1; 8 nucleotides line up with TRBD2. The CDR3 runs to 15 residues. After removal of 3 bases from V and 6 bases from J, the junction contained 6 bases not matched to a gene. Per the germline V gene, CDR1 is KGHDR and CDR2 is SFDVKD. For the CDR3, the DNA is TGTGCCACCAGTGATAGGGGCGGGAGGATCAATGAGCAGTTCTTC. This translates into CATSDRGGRINEQFF.

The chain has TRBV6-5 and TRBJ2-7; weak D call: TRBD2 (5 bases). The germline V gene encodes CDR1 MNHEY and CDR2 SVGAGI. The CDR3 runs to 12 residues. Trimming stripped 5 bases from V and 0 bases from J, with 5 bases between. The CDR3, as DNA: TGTGCCAGCAGTCGGGGCTCCTACGAGCAGTACTTC. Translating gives CASSRGSYEQYF.

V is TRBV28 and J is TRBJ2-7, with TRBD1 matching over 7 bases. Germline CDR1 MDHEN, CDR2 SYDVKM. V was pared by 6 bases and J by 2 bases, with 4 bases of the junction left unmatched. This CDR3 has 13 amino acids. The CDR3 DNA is TGTGCCAGCAGCCTACAGGGGACCTACGAGCAGTACTTC. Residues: CASSLQGTYEQYF.

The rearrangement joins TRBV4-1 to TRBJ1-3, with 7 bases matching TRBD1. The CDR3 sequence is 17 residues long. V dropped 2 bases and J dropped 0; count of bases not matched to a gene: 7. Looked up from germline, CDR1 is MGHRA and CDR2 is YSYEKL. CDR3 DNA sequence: TGCGCCAGCAGCCAACTTCCGGGACAGAGCTCTGGAAACACCATATATTTT. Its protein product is CASSQLPGQSSGNTIYF.

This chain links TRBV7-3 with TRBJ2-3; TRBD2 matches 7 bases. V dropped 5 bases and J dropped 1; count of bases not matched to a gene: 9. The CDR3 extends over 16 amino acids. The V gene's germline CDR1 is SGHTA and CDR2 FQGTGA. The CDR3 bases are TGTGCCAGCAGCCAAAGGGCGGGAGTGGGCACAGATACGCAGTATTTT. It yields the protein CASSQRAGVGTDTQYF.

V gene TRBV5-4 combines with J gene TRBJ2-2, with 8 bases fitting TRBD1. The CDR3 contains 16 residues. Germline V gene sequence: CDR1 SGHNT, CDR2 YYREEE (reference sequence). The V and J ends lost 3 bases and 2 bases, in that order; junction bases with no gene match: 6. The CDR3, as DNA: TGTGCCAGCAGCTGGGGACAGGTTACTAACACCGGGGAGCTGTTTTTT. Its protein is CASSWGQVTNTGELFF.

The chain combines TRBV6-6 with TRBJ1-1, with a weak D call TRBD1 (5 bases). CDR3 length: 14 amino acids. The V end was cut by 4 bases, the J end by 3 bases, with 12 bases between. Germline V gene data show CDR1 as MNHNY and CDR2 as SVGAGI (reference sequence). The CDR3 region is CASSSFGGHTEAFF. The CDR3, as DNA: TGTGCCAGCAGTTCGTTCGGGGGTCACACTGAAGCTTTCTTT.

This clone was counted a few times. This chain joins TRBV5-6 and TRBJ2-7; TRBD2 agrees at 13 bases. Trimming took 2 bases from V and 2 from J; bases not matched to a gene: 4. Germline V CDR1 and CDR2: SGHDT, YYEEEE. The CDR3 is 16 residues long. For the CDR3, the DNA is TGTGCCAGCAGCTTACTACTAGCGGGAGGGGCCTACGAGCAGTACTTC. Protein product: CASSLLLAGGAYEQYF.

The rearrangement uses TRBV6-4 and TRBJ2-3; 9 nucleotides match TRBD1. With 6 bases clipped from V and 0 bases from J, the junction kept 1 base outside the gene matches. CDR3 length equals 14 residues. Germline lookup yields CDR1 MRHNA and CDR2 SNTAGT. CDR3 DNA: TGTGCCAGCAGGGACAGGGGAAGCACAGATACGCAGTATTTT. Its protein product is CASRDRGSTDTQYF.

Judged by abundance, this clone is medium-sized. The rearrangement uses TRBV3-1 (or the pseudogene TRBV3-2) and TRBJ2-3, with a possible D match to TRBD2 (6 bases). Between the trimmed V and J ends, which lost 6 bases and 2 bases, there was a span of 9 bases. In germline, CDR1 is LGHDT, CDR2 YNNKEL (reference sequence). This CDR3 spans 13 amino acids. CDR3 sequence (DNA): TGTGCCAGCAGGGGGGGTACCACAGATACGCAGTATTTT. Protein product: CASRGGTTDTQYF.

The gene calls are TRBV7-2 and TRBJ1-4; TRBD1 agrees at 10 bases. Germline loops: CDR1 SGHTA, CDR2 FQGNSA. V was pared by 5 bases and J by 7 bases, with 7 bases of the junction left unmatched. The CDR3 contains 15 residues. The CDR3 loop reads CASSTAGQGTEKLFF. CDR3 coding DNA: TGTGCCAGCAGCACCGCGGGACAGGGGACTGAAAAACTGTTTTTT.

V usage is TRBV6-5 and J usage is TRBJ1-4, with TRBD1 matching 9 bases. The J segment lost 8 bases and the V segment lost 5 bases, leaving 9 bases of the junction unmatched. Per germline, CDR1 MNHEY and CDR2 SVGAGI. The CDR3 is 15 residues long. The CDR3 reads CASSPRDRVQEKLFF. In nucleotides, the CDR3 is TGTGCCAGCAGTCCCCGGGACAGGGTGCAGGAAAAACTGTTTTTT.

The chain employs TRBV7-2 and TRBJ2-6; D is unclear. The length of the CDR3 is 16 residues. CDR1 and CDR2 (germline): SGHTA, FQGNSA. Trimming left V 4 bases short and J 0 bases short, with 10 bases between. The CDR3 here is CASSSSHNSGANVLTF. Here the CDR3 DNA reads TGTGCCAGCAGCTCTTCCCACAACTCTGGGGCCAACGTCCTGACTTTC. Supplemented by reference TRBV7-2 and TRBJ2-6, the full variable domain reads GAGVSQSPSNKVTEKGKDVELRCDPISGHTALYWYRQSLGQGLEFLIYFQGNSAPDKSGLPSDRFSAERTGGSVSTLTIQRTQQEDSAVYLCASSSSHNSGANVLTFGAGSRLTVL.

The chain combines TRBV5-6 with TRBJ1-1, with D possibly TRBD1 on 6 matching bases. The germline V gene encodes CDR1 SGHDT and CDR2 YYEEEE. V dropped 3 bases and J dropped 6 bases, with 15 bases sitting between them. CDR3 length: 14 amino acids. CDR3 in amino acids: CASSYGTGGPEAFF. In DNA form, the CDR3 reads TGTGCCAGCAGCTACGGGACCGGGGGGCCTGAAGCTTTCTTT.